Following are 4 T cell receptor beta chains from one sample sequenced in a study of blood T cell repertoires in COVID-19. Repertoires were generated with immunoSEQ multiplex PCR, while TCRdb's copy carries only in-frame clones and drops some. Found here are about 140,000 clones, 65% to 90% of them singletons; the top ten hold 10%. The sample consisted of peripheral blood. These TCRs come from a man in his sixties with active or convalescent COVID-19.

The chain joins TRBV12-3 or TRBV12-4 to TRBJ2-3, with D perhaps matching TRBD1 (6 bases). Trimming removed 6 bases from V and 4 bases from J, with 8 bases in between. The CDR3 loop spans 12 amino acids. The CDR3 coding sequence is TGTGCCAGCAGCAGGGGCTCAGATACGCAGTATTTT. Translating it yields CASSRGSDTQYF.

The rearrangement links TRBV18 to TRBJ2-6; TRBD1 aligns across 9 bases. The length of the CDR3 is 18 residues. Germline V CDR1 and CDR2: KGHSH, LQKENI. V was pared by 3 bases and J by 0 bases, with 6 bases of the junction left unmatched. The CDR3 loop is CASSPTGTGLSGANVLTF. The CDR3 nucleotides are TGTGCCAGCTCACCGACCGGGACAGGGCTCTCTGGGGCCAACGTCCTGACTTTC.

This clone appeared once. The gene calls are TRBV14 and TRBJ2-1, with a weak D call TRBD2 (5 bases). Trimming pared 3 bases from V and 6 bases from J, leaving 9 bases between. The CDR3 has 13 residues. Germline loops: CDR1 SGHDN, CDR2 FVKESK. This CDR3 is CASSHRGSNEQFF. The CDR3 DNA reads TGTGCCAGCAGCCACCGAGGGAGCAATGAGCAGTTCTTC.

The CDR3 bases are TGCGCCAGCAGTGTCGACACCTCCTACGAGCAGTACGTC. This codes for CASSVDTSYEQYV. The rearrangement links TRBV10-2 to TRBJ2-7; no clear D gene. The CDR3 sequence is 13 residues long. CDR1 and CDR2 from the germline V gene are WSHSY and SAAADI. The ends were cut back, 4 bases at V and 0 bases at J, with 7 bases in the middle.